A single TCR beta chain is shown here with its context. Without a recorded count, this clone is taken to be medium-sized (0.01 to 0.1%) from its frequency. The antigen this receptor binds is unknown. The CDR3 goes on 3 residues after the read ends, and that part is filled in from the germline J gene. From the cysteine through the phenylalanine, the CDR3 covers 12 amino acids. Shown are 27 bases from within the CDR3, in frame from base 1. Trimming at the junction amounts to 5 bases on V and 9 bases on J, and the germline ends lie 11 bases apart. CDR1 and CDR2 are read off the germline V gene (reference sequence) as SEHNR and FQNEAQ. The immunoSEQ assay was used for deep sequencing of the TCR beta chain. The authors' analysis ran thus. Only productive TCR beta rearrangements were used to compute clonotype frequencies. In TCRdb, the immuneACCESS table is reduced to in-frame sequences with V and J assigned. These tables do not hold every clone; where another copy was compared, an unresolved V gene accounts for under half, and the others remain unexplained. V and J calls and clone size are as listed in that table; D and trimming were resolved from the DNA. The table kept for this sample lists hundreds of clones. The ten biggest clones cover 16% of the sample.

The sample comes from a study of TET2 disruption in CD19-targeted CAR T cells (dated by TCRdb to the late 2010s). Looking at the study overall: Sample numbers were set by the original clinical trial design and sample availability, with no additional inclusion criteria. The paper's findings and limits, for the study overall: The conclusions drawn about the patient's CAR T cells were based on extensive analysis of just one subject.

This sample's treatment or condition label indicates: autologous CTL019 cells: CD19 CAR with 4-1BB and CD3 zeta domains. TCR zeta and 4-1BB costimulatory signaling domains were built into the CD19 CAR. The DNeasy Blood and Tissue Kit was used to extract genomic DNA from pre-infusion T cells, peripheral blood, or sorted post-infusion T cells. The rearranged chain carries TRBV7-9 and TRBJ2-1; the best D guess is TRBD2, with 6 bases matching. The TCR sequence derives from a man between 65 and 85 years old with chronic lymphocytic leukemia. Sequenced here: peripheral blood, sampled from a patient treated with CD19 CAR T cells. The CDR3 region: CASSPRRGEQFF. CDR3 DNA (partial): TGTGCCAGCAGCCCCCGGAGGGGTGAG.